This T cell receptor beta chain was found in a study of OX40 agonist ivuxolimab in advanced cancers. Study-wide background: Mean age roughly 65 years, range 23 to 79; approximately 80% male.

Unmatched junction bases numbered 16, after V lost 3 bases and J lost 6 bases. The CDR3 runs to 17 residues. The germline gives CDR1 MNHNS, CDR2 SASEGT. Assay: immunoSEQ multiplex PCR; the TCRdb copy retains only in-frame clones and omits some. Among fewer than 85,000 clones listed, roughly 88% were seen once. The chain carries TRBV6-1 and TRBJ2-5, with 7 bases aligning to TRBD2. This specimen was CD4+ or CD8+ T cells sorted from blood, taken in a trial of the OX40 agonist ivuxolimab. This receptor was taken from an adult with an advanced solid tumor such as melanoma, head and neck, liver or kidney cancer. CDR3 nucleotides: TGTGCCAGCAGTGACGAGGGTGGGCGGGGGATCAGAAAGACCCAGTACTTC. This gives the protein CASSDEGGRGIRKTQYF.